The 22 T cell receptor beta chains given below trace back to one sample, sequenced in a study of control samples from healthy donors and cancer patients. Repertoires were generated with immunoSEQ multiplex PCR, while TCRdb's copy carries only in-frame clones and drops some. The sample lists over 85,000 clones, around 89% occurring once. What was sequenced was PBMCs. These receptors were obtained from a woman in her fifties or sixties with lung cancer.

This chain links TRBV5-4 with TRBJ1-2; tentative D call: TRBD1 (6 bases). The CDR3 contains 15 residues. Germline assignment: CDR1 SGHNT and CDR2 YYREEE (reference sequence). The V and J ends lost 4 bases and 4 bases respectively, with 17 bases between them. The CDR3 reads CASSPTGTAGYGYTF. The CDR3 DNA sequence: TGTGCCAGCAGCCCTACAGGGACCGCGGGCTATGGCTACACCTTC.

This clone was detected a few times. V usage is TRBV6-5 and J usage is TRBJ2-7; D is perhaps TRBD1 (5 bases). This CDR3 contains 15 residues. Trimming cost V 7 bases and J 2 bases, with 18 bases left between them. Germline CDR1 and CDR2: MNHEY and SVGAGI. CDR3 in DNA: TGTGCCAGCATTGTCTTAGGGCAGGGTCCCTACGAGCAGTACTTC. Amino acid sequence: CASIVLGQGPYEQYF.

The rearrangement uses TRBV7-2 and TRBJ2-5; D is perhaps TRBD1 (5 bases). CDR1 and CDR2 from the germline V gene are SGHTA and FQGNSA. The CDR3 length is 13 residues. Trimming pared 5 bases from V and 5 bases from J, leaving 12 bases between. CDR3 DNA sequence: TGTGCCAGCAGCGGAGCATCAGGGGAGACCCAGTACTTC. The encoded protein is CASSGASGETQYF.

V usage is TRBV27 and J usage is TRBJ2-2; 11 bases map to TRBD2. The germline gives CDR1 MNHEY, CDR2 SMNVEV (reference sequence). The CDR3 runs to 19 residues. The junction had 16 bases not matched to a gene; V was cut back by 5 bases and J by 5 bases. The CDR3, as DNA: TGTGCCAGCAGTCCACTTCTAGGGGCTAGCGGGAGGAGGACCGGGGAGCTGTTTTTT. Residues: CASSPLLGASGRRTGELFF.

This clone came up once. The rearrangement uses TRBV5-1 and TRBJ1-1, with a weak D call TRBD1 (5 bases). This CDR3 contains 15 residues. Germline-derived CDR1 and CDR2 are SGHRS and YFSETQ. Trimming pared 0 bases from V and 3 bases from J, leaving 12 bases between. CDR3 protein: CASSLGQTWDTEAFF. CDR3 bases: TGCGCCAGCAGCTTGGGACAGACTTGGGACACTGAAGCTTTCTTT.

The chain is built from TRBV29-1 and TRBJ2-1, with 13 bases identical to TRBD2. Germline V lookup: CDR1 SQVTM, CDR2 ANQGSEA. V dropped 6 bases and J dropped 0; count of bases not matched to a gene: 8. The CDR3 contains 17 residues. CDR3 in amino acids: CSVTGTSGTRSYNEQFF. CDR3 nucleotides: TGCAGCGTGACCGGGACTAGCGGGACCCGCTCCTACAATGAGCAGTTCTTC.

This chain's CDR3 is CASSQELQLNEKLFF. The CDR3 nucleotides read TGCGCCAGCAGCCAAGAACTACAGCTTAATGAAAAACTGTTTTTT. The V and J genes are TRBV4-3 and TRBJ1-4; D gene unclear. Germline-derived CDR1 and CDR2 are LGHNA and YSLEER. V lost 0 bases to trimming and J lost 4 bases, with 9 bases between them. The length of the CDR3 is 15 residues.

This chain connects TRBV28 to TRBJ1-2; the D gene is possibly TRBD1 (5 bases). CDR3 length: 14 residues. V lost 7 bases to trimming and J lost 2 bases, with 14 bases between them. Looked up from germline, CDR1 is MDHEN and CDR2 is SYDVKM. The CDR3 nucleotides read TGTGCCAGCATGAGTTTTGGGGACAACTATGGCTACACCTTC. Translated: CASMSFGDNYGYTF.

In nucleotides, the CDR3 is TGTGCCAGCTCACCGTCTCAGGACAGCTACAATGAGCAGTTCTTC. It yields the protein CASSPSQDSYNEQFF. This sequence joins TRBV18 and TRBJ2-1; a possible D gene is TRBD1 (6 bases). V dropped 3 bases and J dropped 3 bases, with 12 bases sitting between them. CDR3 length: 15 amino acids. Per germline, CDR1 KGHSH and CDR2 LQKENI.

The gene calls are TRBV6-1 and TRBJ1-6; D perhaps matches TRBD1 (5 bases). Looked up from germline, CDR1 is MNHNS and CDR2 is SASEGT. This CDR3 is 14 amino acids long. Trimming took off 2 bases at V and 7 bases at J, with 9 bases between the two ends. The CDR3: CASSEQGSNSPLHF. CDR3 DNA sequence: TGTGCCAGCAGTGAACAGGGTAGCAATTCACCCCTCCACTTT.

The chain joins TRBV11-2 to TRBJ2-5; no clear D. This CDR3 is built from 14 residues. V lost 1 base and J 2 bases, leaving 8 bases between the germline ends. Germline lookup yields CDR1 SGHAT and CDR2 FQNNGV. This chain's CDR3 is CASSLAGLQETQYF. Here the CDR3 DNA reads TGTGCCAGCAGCTTAGCGGGTTTACAAGAGACCCAGTACTTC. Drawing the rest from reference TRBV11-2 and TRBJ2-5, the complete variable domain is EAGVAQSPRYKIIEKRQSVAFWCNPISGHATLYWYQQILGQGPKLLIQFQNNGVVDDSQLPKDRFSAERLKGVDSTLKIQPAKLEDSAVYLCASSLAGLQETQYFGPGTRLLVL.

The chain joins TRBV12-3 or TRBV12-4 to TRBJ2-5; D is perhaps TRBD2 (6 bases). Trimming left V 6 bases short and J 3 bases short, with 11 bases between. The CDR3 has 13 residues. The CDR3 DNA is TGTGCCAGCAGGACGGAGGGGAAAGAGACCCAGTACTTC. Protein product: CASRTEGKETQYF.

This clone was recorded a few times. The rearrangement links TRBV5-1 to TRBJ2-2, with TRBD1 as a possible D gene (5 bases). Trimming shortened V by 5 bases and J by 1 base, and 9 bases separated the two germline ends. This CDR3 contains 14 residues. From germline, CDR1 is SGHRS and CDR2 YFSETQ. The DNA of the CDR3 is TGCGCCAGCAGGCCGACAGTGAACACCGGGGAGCTGTTTTTT. It translates to CASRPTVNTGELFF.

The chain joins TRBV28 to TRBJ1-4, with D possibly matching TRBD1 (6 bases). This CDR3 region has 16 residues. Trimming took off 6 bases at V and 3 bases at J, with 17 bases between the two ends. Germline CDR1 reads MDHEN; CDR2 reads SYDVKM. As DNA, the CDR3 is TGTGCCAGCAGATCCCCACAGGGAAGGGCTAATGAAAAACTGTTTTTT. Its protein product is CASRSPQGRANEKLFF.

The CDR3 spells CASSQVSSWGQLTDTQYF. CDR3 coding DNA: TGTGCCAGCAGCCAAGTAAGTAGTTGGGGACAGCTGACAGATACGCAGTATTTT. This chain joins TRBV3-1 (or the pseudogene TRBV3-2) and TRBJ2-3, with 7 nucleotides matching TRBD1. The V segment lost 1 base and the J segment 3 bases; nucleotides outside the gene matches: 13. Germline V gives CDR1 LGHDT, CDR2 YNNKEL (reference sequence). The CDR3 contains 18 residues.

This rearrangement joins TRBV6-6 to TRBJ1-6, with D possibly matching TRBD1 (5 bases). The V gene's germline CDR1 is MNHNY and CDR2 SVGAGI (reference sequence). The CDR3 covers 15 residues. V lost 5 bases to trimming and J lost 7 bases, with 15 bases between them. CDR3 region: CASSRQSTANSPLHF. DNA of the CDR3: TGTGCCAGCAGTCGACAGAGTACGGCCAATTCACCCCTCCACTTT.

CDR3 in amino acids: CASSLSGTGYSPLHF. CDR3 sequence (DNA): TGCGCCAGCAGCTTGTCCGGGACAGGGTATTCACCCCTCCACTTT. J is TRBJ1-6 and V is TRBV5-1; TRBD1 matches at 9 bases. This CDR3 region has 15 residues. Per germline, CDR1 SGHRS and CDR2 YFSETQ. Trimming removed 1 base from V and 8 bases from J; junction bases left unmatched: 4.

A single count supports this clone. This chain connects TRBV21-1 to TRBJ1-5; the D segment call TRBD1 is taken from the table without a DNA check. TRBV21-1 is designated a pseudogene. This CDR3 is 14 amino acids long. The DNA of the CDR3 is TGTGCCAGCAGCACCCAGGGTGGAAGTCAGCCCCAGCATTTT. Translation gives CASSTQGGSQPQHF.

As for this clone: One end of the junction fails to match germline, which may point to a read error. The CDR3 sequence: CASSQEGVGNYGYTF. In nucleotides, the CDR3 is TGTGCCAGCAGTCAAGAGGGGGTTGGGAACTATGGCTACACCTTC. This sequence joins TRBV3-1 (or the pseudogene TRBV3-2) and TRBJ1-2; weak D call: TRBD1 (6 bases). The V gene's germline CDR1 is LGHDT and CDR2 YNNKEL (reference sequence). The CDR3 is 15 residues long.

This chain joins TRBV27 and TRBJ2-3; D might be TRBD2 (7 bases). CDR1 and CDR2 (germline): MNHEY, SMNVEV (reference sequence). V gave up 4 bases and J gave up 5 bases, with 16 bases separating them. The CDR3 has 15 amino acids. The CDR3 region has the DNA TGTGCCAGCAGTTCGGGGAGGGGGGGCCGAGATACGCAGTATTTT. Protein sequence: CASSSGRGGRDTQYF.

This clone appeared a single time. This chain links TRBV9 with TRBJ1-6, with D possibly matching TRBD1 (6 bases). The V and J ends lost 6 bases and 5 bases respectively, with 12 bases between them. The germline V gene encodes CDR1 SGDLS and CDR2 YYNGEE. There are 14 residues in the CDR3. The DNA of the CDR3 is TGTGCCAGCAAACCGGACAGTGATAATTCACCCCTCCACTTT. This translates into CASKPDSDNSPLHF.

This chain connects TRBV7-2 to TRBJ1-4; 7 nucleotides align to TRBD1. Germline-derived CDR1 and CDR2 are SGHTA and FQGNSA. With 2 bases clipped from V and 8 bases from J, the junction kept 8 bases outside the gene matches. The CDR3 length is 15 residues. The CDR3 DNA sequence: TGTGCCAGCAGCTTATTTGGACAGGACAAAGAAAAACTGTTTTTT. It translates to CASSLFGQDKEKLFF. Full variable domain (rest looked up from reference TRBV7-2 and TRBJ1-4): GAGVSQSPSNKVTEKGKDVELRCDPISGHTALYWYRQSLGQGLEFLIYFQGNSAPDKSGLPSDRFSAERTGGSVSTLTIQRTQQEDSAVYLCASSLFGQDKEKLFFGSGTQLSVL.